This TCR beta chain was obtained from a study of cytomegalovirus exposure and HLA in healthy donors. The primer mix had 60 Vbeta and 13 Jbeta primers. Repertoires were generated with immunoSEQ multiplex PCR, while TCRdb's copy carries only in-frame clones and drops some. The sample has under 65,000 clones, roughly four fifths seen once; the top ten hold approximately 2.9%. Study outcomes and limitations: Later analysis found that TCR beta chains associated with HLA were more clonally expanded than other, equally common chains. Earlier findings revealed that most TCR beta V segments proved productive either about 90% or about 30% of the time.

Concerning this clone itself: Its antigen is currently unknown.

CDR3 size: 16 residues. Germline V gene sequence: CDR1 SGDLS, CDR2 YYNGEE. V was pared by 2 bases and J by 0 bases, with 5 bases of the junction left unmatched. Material for sequencing was PBMCs. This clonotype was obtained from a man in his forties or fifties in good health and CMV-seronegative. The J gene is TRBJ2-3, the V gene TRBV9, with 8 nucleotides matching TRBD2. CDR3 sequence: CASSVIAGTSTDTQYF. CDR3 DNA sequence: TGTGCCAGCAGCGTCATAGCGGGGACTAGCACAGATACGCAGTATTTT.